Listed below are T cell receptor beta chains from one sample, sequenced in a study of T cell changes during pregnancy in multiple sclerosis. Measured with immunoSEQ multiplex PCR; TCRdb has only the in-frame clones, and not every one. This sample yields about 100,000 clones, of which 92% are seen a single time; 1.9% belongs to the top ten. The sequences come from peripheral blood, collected after pregnancy. These receptors came from a female donor with multiple sclerosis, enrolled in a pregnancy study. Each CDR3 is given with its conserved first and last residue. The D gene is left open where the match is weak. Clone size is given for some rows only: seen once, a few or many times, or a class if the clone is expanded.

>15|TRBV7-9|TRBD2|-|TRBJ2-3
TGTGCCAGCAGCGTGGTGCGGACTAGCTTCGATACGCAGTATTTT
CASSVVRTSFDTQYF
>17|TRBV5-1|TRBD2|-|TRBJ2-1
TGCGCCAGCAGGGGAATAGCGGGGGGGCCCGGCTACAATGAGCAGTTCTTC
CASRGIAGGPGYNEQFF
>15|TRBV6-5|-|-|TRBJ1-1
TGTGCCAGCAGTTACACAACAGGTCTGAACACTGAAGCTTTCTTT
CASSYTTGLNTEAFF
>15|TRBV19|TRBD2|-|TRBJ2-7
TGTGCCAGTAGTATAATCAGCGGGAGCTCCTACGAGCAGTACTTC
CASSIISGSSYEQYF
>13|TRBV14|TRBD1|-|TRBJ1-2
TGTGCCAGCAGCCACGGGACAGAATATGGCTACACCTTC
CASSHGTEYGYTF
>12|TRBV27|-|-|TRBJ2-2
TGTGCCAGCAGTCTTACTGCCGGGGAGCTGTTTTTT
CASSLTAGELFF
>14|TRBV18|-|-|TRBJ2-7
TGTGCCAGCTCACCCTCTAGCGACTCCTACGAGCAGTACTTC
CASSPSSDSYEQYF
>15|TRBV5-1|TRBD2|once|TRBJ2-1
TGCGCCAGCAGCCCCGGACTAGAAAAGATTGATGAGCAGTTCTTC
CASSPGLEKIDEQFF
>13|TRBV18|-|once|TRBJ1-2
TGTGCCAGCTCACCACCCAACAGGGCTGGCTACACCTTC
CASSPPNRAGYTF
>13|TRBV19|-|-|TRBJ2-7
TGTGCCAGTAGTCGGGGTCAGCTCTACGAGCAGTACTTC
CASSRGQLYEQYF
>18|TRBV7-6|TRBD2|once|TRBJ2-1
TGTGCCAGCAGCGGGACTAGCGGGGGATCGAGCTCCTACAATGAGCAGTTCTTC
CASSGTSGGSSSYNEQFF
>15|TRBV2|TRBD1|-|TRBJ1-5
TGTGCCACCCTCGCCGGGACAGGGAATAATCAGCCCCAGCATTTT
CATLAGTGNNQPQHF
>14|TRBV19|TRBD1|-|TRBJ1-1
TGTGCCAGTAGTGCAAGGGGGCAGGTGACTGAAGCTTTCTTT
CASSARGQVTEAFF
>14|TRBV7-6|TRBD2|-|TRBJ2-7
TGTGCCAGCAGCTCTTACGAGGGACTAGGGGAGCAGTACTTC
CASSSYEGLGEQYF
>15|TRBV5-1|TRBD2|-|TRBJ2-2
TGCGCCAGCAGTTGGGGACTAGTAAACACCGGGGAGCTGTTTTTT
CASSWGLVNTGELFF
>12|TRBV4-1|-|-|TRBJ2-1
TGCGCCAGCAACGAGGGCCGCAATGAGCAGTTCTTC
CASNEGRNEQFF
>16|TRBV28|TRBD2|-|TRBJ2-1
TGTGCCAGCAGTTCCCTAGCGGGAGAGGAATACAATGAGCAGTTCTTC
CASSSLAGEEYNEQFF
>19|TRBV7-2|TRBD2|-|TRBJ2-5
TGTGCCAGCAGCTTGAAGACTAGCGGGGGGGTCCTACCCCAAGAGACCCAGTACTTC
CASSLKTSGGVLPQETQYF
>15|TRBV15|-|-|TRBJ2-7
TGTGCCAGCTCACAGGCTTGGAGTGGAGCCTACGAGCAGTACTTC
CASSQAWSGAYEQYF
>14|TRBV19|TRBD1|-|TRBJ2-5
TGTGCCAGTAGACCGACAGGGGCAGGAAAGACCCAGTACTTC
CASRPTGAGKTQYF
>16|TRBV4-2|TRBD2|-|TRBJ2-7
TGTGCCAGCAGCCAGGAACTTGGCGGGACTACCTACGAGCAGTACTTC
CASSQELGGTTYEQYF
>13|TRBV5-1|-|-|TRBJ1-1
TGCGCCAGCAGCTTGGCGGGGTACAGTGAAGCTTTCTTT
CASSLAGYSEAFF
>12|TRBV29-1|-|-|TRBJ1-1
TGCAGCGTTGGGACAGTGAACACTGAAGCTTTCTTT
CSVGTVNTEAFF
>14|TRBV19|-|-|TRBJ2-3
TGTGCCAGTCGACAAGACACGTCGTTTTCAACGCAGTATTTT
CASRQDTSFSTQYF
>17|TRBV11-3|TRBD2|-|TRBJ2-7
TGTGCCAGCAGCCCGACCCGTACTAGCGGGGGGGCCGGAGAGCAGTACTTC
CASSPTRTSGGAGEQYF
>14|TRBV5-1|-|-|TRBJ1-1
TGCGCCAGCAGCTTAGGCGACTTGAACACTGAAGCTTTCTTT
CASSLGDLNTEAFF
>15|TRBV28|TRBD2|-|TRBJ2-7
TGTGCCAGCAGTTCGGGACTAGCGGAGTCCTACGAGCAGTACTTC
CASSSGLAESYEQYF
>16|TRBV15|-|-|TRBJ1-3
TGTGCCACCAGCTTTAACCGGGAGCCGGCTGGAAACACCATATATTTT
CATSFNREPAGNTIYF
>11|TRBV6-5|-|-|TRBJ1-1
TGTGCCAGCAGCAACGGGGGGAAAGCTTTCTTT
CASSNGGKAFF
>15|TRBV16|TRBD1|-|TRBJ1-1
TGTGCCAGCAGCCTCCACGACAGGGCGAACACTGAAGCTTTCTTT
CASSLHDRANTEAFF
>14|TRBV2|-|-|TRBJ1-2
TGTGCCAGCAGTGAAAGTGGGGCCCGGACAAGGGAAACCTTC
CASSESGARTRETF
>13|TRBV2|-|once|TRBJ1-1
TGTGCCAGCAGCCCCTCGCAGGACACTGAAGCTTTCTTT
CASSPSQDTEAFF
>15|TRBV5-3|TRBD2|-|TRBJ2-5
TGTGCCAGAAGGTTCGCCGGACTAGCGGAAGAGACCCAGTACTTC
CARRFAGLAEETQYF
>15|TRBV18|TRBD1|-|TRBJ2-7
TGTGCCAGCTCACCACAGGGACAGGGGTCCTACGAGCAGTACTTC
CASSPQGQGSYEQYF
>13|TRBV5-4|-|-|TRBJ2-6
TGTGCCAGCAGGATGGCCGGGGCCAACGTCCTGACTTTC
CASRMAGANVLTF